The 16 T cell receptor beta chains listed next were all sequenced from one sample in a study of blood T cell repertoires in COVID-19. Measured with immunoSEQ multiplex PCR; TCRdb has only the in-frame clones, and not every one. In the table there are 200,000 or so clones, roughly 90% of which are singletons. Sequenced material: PBMCs or T cells enriched from blood (not recorded which). These TCRs come from a woman aged 18-30 years who had recovered from COVID-19.

The chain carries TRBV5-1 and TRBJ2-1; 7 bases agree with TRBD2. V gave up 4 bases and J gave up 0 bases; unmatched junction bases: 7. The CDR3 is made up of 16 amino acids. Germline values: CDR1 SGHRS, CDR2 YFSETQ. CDR3 amino acids: CASSIRGGGSYNEQFF. The CDR3 bases are TGCGCCAGCAGCATAAGAGGCGGGGGCTCCTACAATGAGCAGTTCTTC. The entire variable domain, with the rest obtained from reference TRBV5-1 and TRBJ2-1, is as follows: KAGVTQTPRYLIKTRGQQVTLSCSPISGHRSVSWYQQTPGQGLQFLFEYFSETQRNKGNFPGRFSGRQFSNSRSEMNVSTLELGDSALYLCASSIRGGGSYNEQFFGPGTRLTVL.

J is TRBJ2-5 and V is TRBV6-5; D perhaps matches TRBD1 (5 bases). The ends were cut back, 7 bases at V and 4 bases at J, with 13 bases in the middle. This CDR3 region has 13 residues. CDR1 is MNHEY, CDR2 SVGAGI, per germline. CDR3 nucleotides: TGTGCCAGCACCCTAGGGGTCGTAGAGACCCAGTACTTC. Translation gives CASTLGVVETQYF.

The rearrangement links TRBV9 to TRBJ2-5, with 9 bases identical to TRBD2. Germline V gives CDR1 SGDLS, CDR2 YYNGEE. The CDR3 sequence is 15 residues long. V was clipped by 2 bases and J by 4 bases; unmatched bases: 6. Here the CDR3 reads CASSVGGGARETQYF. DNA of the CDR3: TGTGCCAGCAGCGTCGGCGGGGGGGCTAGAGAGACCCAGTACTTC.

The chain links TRBV30 to TRBJ1-2; 7 bases agree with TRBD1. With 7 bases clipped from V and 6 bases from J, the junction kept 14 bases outside the gene matches. Per germline, CDR1 GTSNPN and CDR2 SVGIG (reference sequence). This CDR3 is built from 14 residues. CDR3: CASSLTGKINGYTF. In nucleotides, the CDR3 is TGTGCCTCCTCTCTGACAGGGAAAATCAATGGCTACACCTTC.

This rearrangement joins TRBV6-1 to TRBJ2-7; D remains unclear. Per the germline V gene, CDR1 is MNHNS and CDR2 is SASEGT. Trimming shortened V by 4 bases and J by 0 bases, and 13 bases separated the two germline ends. The CDR3 is made up of 15 amino acids. CDR3 DNA: TGTGCCAGCAGTGGGGTTCAGGTTCGCTCCTACGAGCAGTACTTC. Its protein product is CASSGVQVRSYEQYF.

The rearrangement links TRBV5-1 to TRBJ1-2, with 7 nucleotides matching TRBD1. The germline V gene has CDR1 SGHRS and CDR2 YFSETQ. J lost 8 bases, V lost 2 bases, and 6 bases had no gene match. The CDR3 has 13 residues. CDR3 sequence reads: CASSFGTVGGYTF. CDR3 nucleotides: TGCGCCAGCAGCTTTGGGACAGTGGGGGGCTACACCTTC.

The chain uses TRBV9 and TRBJ2-3; 11 nucleotides align to TRBD1. The CDR3 is 18 amino acids. V dropped 2 bases and J dropped 3; count of bases not matched to a gene: 11. Germline V gene sequence: CDR1 SGDLS, CDR2 YYNGEE. The CDR3 here is CASSVAPGTGGSTDTQYF. CDR3 nucleotide sequence: TGTGCCAGCAGCGTGGCGCCCGGGACAGGGGGTTCTACAGATACGCAGTATTTT.

The genes are TRBV2 and TRBJ1-2; D is unclear. The CDR3 consists of 11 residues. Germline V lookup: CDR1 SNHLY, CDR2 FYNNEI. V lost 9 bases and J lost 6, with 11 bases in between. The CDR3 loop reads CASIYEDGYTF. CDR3 DNA sequence: TGTGCCAGTATCTATGAGGATGGCTACACCTTC.

The V call is TRBV5-4, the J call TRBJ1-2; 7 bases map to TRBD1. The V segment lost 3 bases and the J segment 7 bases; nucleotides outside the gene matches: 9. The CDR3 loop spans 14 amino acids. Germline V gene data show CDR1 as SGHNT and CDR2 as YYREEE (reference sequence). The CDR3 nucleotides are TGTGCCAGCAGCTCCGACAGGGTAGTGCTTGGCTACACCTTC. The encoded protein is CASSSDRVVLGYTF.

V and J are TRBV23-1 and TRBJ1-6; tentative D call: TRBD1 (6 bases). TRBV23-1 is given ORF status, its function remaining uncertain. The length of the CDR3 is 16 residues. The ends were cut back, 9 bases at V and 1 base at J, with 16 bases in the middle. CDR3 nucleotides: TGCGCCAGGAGCGGCTCAGGGGTGTCCTATAATTCACCCCTCCACTTT. Amino acids: CARSGSGVSYNSPLHF.

The chain links TRBV3-1 (or the pseudogene TRBV3-2) to TRBJ1-2; D call uncertain. Trimming stripped 4 bases from V and 0 bases from J, with 6 bases between. The V gene's germline CDR1 is LGHDT and CDR2 YNNKEL (reference sequence). The CDR3 loop spans 13 amino acids. CDR3 DNA: TGTGCCAGCAGCCCCGCGACTAACTATGGCTACACCTTC. Protein: CASSPATNYGYTF.

This chain connects TRBV2 to TRBJ2-2, with D perhaps matching TRBD1 (5 bases). Trimming left V 7 bases short and J 4 bases short, with 10 bases between. Germline CDR1 is SNHLY and CDR2 is FYNNEI. The CDR3 consists of 13 residues. Written as DNA, the CDR3 is TGTGCCAGCAACTTGGGGCCCACCGGGGAGCTGTTTTTT. Translation gives CASNLGPTGELFF.

This clone was seen just once. The chain couples TRBV6-5 to TRBJ1-2, with TRBD1 matching over 7 bases. CDR1 and CDR2 (germline): MNHEY, SVGAGI. This CDR3 is 15 amino acids long. The junction had 7 bases not matched to a gene; V was cut back by 6 bases and J by 0 bases. Here the CDR3 DNA reads TGTGCCAGCAGGGGGACAGAAGGAACTAACTATGGCTACACCTTC. It yields the protein CASRGTEGTNYGYTF.

This chain links TRBV5-1 with TRBJ1-2; a weak D match, TRBD1 (5 bases). Between the trimmed V and J ends, which lost 2 bases and 5 bases, there was a span of 10 bases. CDR1 and CDR2 from the germline V gene are SGHRS and YFSETQ. This CDR3 contains 13 residues. The CDR3 spells CASSFPQGYGYTF. CDR3 nucleotide sequence: TGCGCCAGCAGCTTTCCGCAGGGTTATGGCTACACCTTC. The whole variable domain, filled in from reference TRBV5-1 and TRBJ1-2, reads KAGVTQTPRYLIKTRGQQVTLSCSPISGHRSVSWYQQTPGQGLQFLFEYFSETQRNKGNFPGRFSGRQFSNSRSEMNVSTLELGDSALYLCASSFPQGYGYTFGSGTRLTVV.

The chain carries TRBV14 and TRBJ2-5; TRBD2 matches at 10 bases. CDR1 and CDR2 from the germline V gene are SGHDN and FVKESK. V shed 1 base, J shed 4 bases, and the junction held 18 bases outside the gene matches. The CDR3 extends over 20 amino acids. CDR3 region: CASSQGSLVAGGPQAETQYF. DNA of the CDR3: TGTGCCAGCAGCCAAGGGTCCCTCGTAGCGGGGGGACCTCAGGCAGAGACCCAGTACTTC. The variable domain in full, completed from reference TRBV14 and TRBJ2-5, reads EAGVTQFPSHSVIEKGQTVTLRCDPISGHDNLYWYRRVMGKEIKFLLHFVKESKQDESGMPNNRFLAERTGGTYSTLKVQPAELEDSGVYFCASSQGSLVAGGPQAETQYFGPGTRLLVL.

This rearrangement joins TRBV24-1 to TRBJ2-2; TRBD1 is a possible D gene (5 bases). Germline CDR1 reads KGHDR; CDR2 reads SFDVKD. This CDR3 spans 16 amino acids. V was shortened by 0 bases and J by 7 bases, with 14 bases between the two germline ends. The CDR3 loop is CATSDLSGKGGGELFF. In DNA, the CDR3 is TGTGCCACCAGTGATTTGTCAGGGAAAGGTGGCGGGGAGCTGTTTTTT.